These 24 T cell receptor beta chains share one sample of origin, sequenced in a study of cytomegalovirus exposure and HLA in healthy donors. It was with 60 Vbeta and 13 Jbeta primers that the PCR ran. Sequencing was performed with immunoSEQ multiplex PCR; in TCRdb, only in-frame clones are kept and a portion is missing. Here the sample spans 150,000 or so clones, 60% to 80% being singletons. The sequenced sample was PBMCs. The source of these receptors is a woman between 50 and 59 years old in good health and CMV-seropositive.

This sequence joins TRBV28 and TRBJ1-1, with no clear D. The CDR3 is made up of 13 amino acids. The germline V gene has CDR1 MDHEN and CDR2 SYDVKM. Trimming removed 0 bases from V and 4 bases from J, with 6 bases in between. The CDR3 reads CASSLWQSTEAFF. The CDR3 nucleotides are TGTGCCAGCAGTTTATGGCAGTCCACTGAAGCTTTCTTT.

This clone was detected only a few times. The V call is TRBV2, the J call TRBJ2-7; TRBD1 agrees at 8 bases. The V and J ends lost 0 bases and 9 bases, in that order; junction bases with no gene match: 4. The CDR3 runs 13 residues. Looked up from germline, CDR1 is SNHLY and CDR2 is FYNNEI. The CDR3 sequence is CASSEADRGWQYF. In DNA form, the CDR3 reads TGTGCCAGCAGTGAAGCCGACAGGGGTTGGCAGTACTTC.

This clone was seen more than once but under ten times. The chain combines TRBV2 with TRBJ2-7, with D possibly being TRBD2 (5 bases). CDR3 length: 13 amino acids. The V gene's germline CDR1 is SNHLY and CDR2 FYNNEI. V lost 5 bases and J lost 0, with 8 bases in between. CDR3 nucleotides: TGTGCCAGCAGTAGGAGGAGCTCCTACGAGCAGTACTTC. Translated, it gives CASSRRSSYEQYF.

The rearrangement uses TRBV11-3 and TRBJ2-7; D uncertain. Between the trimmed V and J ends, which lost 0 bases and 7 bases, there was a span of 7 bases. The V gene's germline CDR1 is SGHNT and CDR2 YENEEA. The CDR3 loop spans 12 amino acids. In nucleotides, the CDR3 is TGTGCCAGCAGCTTAGAGACGGGTGAGCAGTACTTC. It is translated as CASSLETGEQYF.

The rearrangement joins TRBV7-3 to TRBJ2-3, with 9 positions matching TRBD2. Germline values: CDR1 SGHTA, CDR2 FQGTGA. With V trimmed by 5 bases and J by 1 base, 4 bases remained unmatched. This CDR3 has 15 residues. In nucleotides, the CDR3 is TGTGCCAGCAGCGCGGTAGCGGGGGGCACAGATACGCAGTATTTT. It translates to CASSAVAGGTDTQYF.

The chain uses TRBV19 and TRBJ1-1; no firm D call. V shed 7 bases and J shed 1 base, with 16 bases lying between them. CDR1 is LNHDA and CDR2 is SQIVND in the germline V gene (reference sequence). The CDR3 is 15 residues long. The CDR3 region has the DNA TGTGCCAGTAAAGAGGGTACGATGGGGAACACTGAAGCTTTCTTT. Translating it yields CASKEGTMGNTEAFF.

This clone was seen more than once but under ten times. This chain uses TRBV27 with TRBJ2-7, with 8 nucleotides matching TRBD1. Trimming removed 4 bases from V and 4 bases from J; junction bases left unmatched: 9. The CDR3 consists of 15 residues. Germline V lookup: CDR1 MNHEY, CDR2 SMNVEV (reference sequence). CDR3 sequence (DNA): TGTGCCAGCAGTTCAGGACAGGGTGCGATGTACGAGCAGTACTTC. This codes for CASSSGQGAMYEQYF.

The chain recombines TRBV5-1 with TRBJ2-5, with D hard to call. Germline V gives CDR1 SGHRS, CDR2 YFSETQ. The CDR3 totals 12 residues. With 4 bases removed from V and 5 bases from J, the gap between germline ends came to 9 bases. The CDR3 reads CASSPEDETQYF. The CDR3 DNA reads as TGCGCCAGCAGCCCCGAGGATGAGACCCAGTACTTC.

This chain uses TRBV9 with TRBJ1-3; D not resolved. The V end was cut by 4 bases, the J end by 0 bases, with 8 bases between. The CDR3 length is 14 residues. The germline V gene encodes CDR1 SGDLS and CDR2 YYNGEE. CDR3 sequence: CASSPSSSGNTIYF. The CDR3 DNA sequence: TGTGCCAGCAGCCCCTCGTCCTCTGGAAACACCATATATTTT.

The CDR3 loop reads CASSGRDHTVRNEQFF. The CDR3 DNA sequence: TGTGCCAGCAGCGGGCGGGACCACACGGTCCGCAATGAGCAGTTCTTC. The rearrangement uses TRBV7-8 and TRBJ2-1, with D maybe TRBD2 (6 bases). Germline loops: CDR1 SGHVS, CDR2 FQNEAQ. Trimming pared 5 bases from V and 6 bases from J, leaving 20 bases between. This CDR3 spans 16 amino acids.

This clone was picked up a small number of times. V usage is TRBV29-1 and J usage is TRBJ1-2; no clear D. V lost 7 bases and J 4 bases, leaving 10 bases between the germline ends. Per germline, CDR1 SQVTM and CDR2 ANQGSEA. CDR3 length: 11 amino acids. The chain's CDR3 is CSAIEGYGYTF. For the CDR3, the DNA is TGCAGCGCGATTGAGGGCTATGGCTACACCTTC.

In this sample, this clone turned up a few times. CDR3 nucleotide sequence: TGCGCCAGCAGTGTGGGGCAGGGAGAGACCCAGTACTTC. It is translated as CASSVGQGETQYF. V usage is TRBV10-1 and J usage is TRBJ2-5; tentatively, D is TRBD1 (5 bases). Trimming took 4 bases from V and 4 from J, leaving 10 bases between them. Per germline, CDR1 WNHNN and CDR2 SYGVQD (reference sequence). This CDR3 has 13 residues.

CDR3 loop: CASSLVSAAHEQYF. The CDR3 bases are TGTGCCAGCAGCTTAGTATCAGCGGCGCACGAGCAGTACTTC. The chain joins TRBV7-9 to TRBJ2-7, with a tentative D call TRBD2 (5 bases). The CDR3 has 14 residues. V was pared by 1 base and J by 5 bases, with 12 bases between. CDR1 is SEHNR and CDR2 is FQNEAQ in the germline V gene (reference sequence).

This clone was detected only a few times. This chain connects TRBV6-1 to TRBJ2-2, with D unclear. Per the germline V gene, CDR1 is MNHNS and CDR2 is SASEGT. V was cut by 5 bases and J by 2 bases, with 9 bases left in between. The CDR3 sequence is 14 residues long. CDR3 in DNA: TGTGCCAGCAGTACGACACCTAACACCGGGGAGCTGTTTTTT. It specifies CASSTTPNTGELFF.

This chain joins TRBV10-3 and TRBJ2-1; 7 bases line up with TRBD2. After removal of 8 bases from V and 7 bases from J, the junction contained 11 bases not matched to a gene. The germline gives CDR1 ENHRY, CDR2 SYGVKD. This CDR3 region has 14 residues. This chain's CDR3 is CAIRQWEGLNEQFF. CDR3 in DNA: TGTGCCATCCGTCAGTGGGAGGGATTAAATGAGCAGTTCTTC.

The chain couples TRBV7-2 to TRBJ1-4, with 11 positions matching TRBD1. Germline V gene sequence: CDR1 SGHTA, CDR2 FQGNSA. This CDR3 contains 15 residues. V was clipped by 5 bases and J by 7 bases; unmatched bases: 6. CDR3 sequence (DNA): TGTGCCAGCAGCCTATGGACAGGGGGCGGTGAAAAACTGTTTTTT. Its translation is CASSLWTGGGEKLFF.

In its sample, this clone was seen a few times. This rearrangement joins TRBV7-2 to TRBJ2-1; 14 bases agree with TRBD2. The trim removed 3 bases at V and 7 bases at J, leaving 5 bases unmatched. This CDR3 spans 16 amino acids. The germline CDR1 and CDR2 sequences are SGHTA and FQGNSA. The CDR3 nucleotides read TGTGCCAGCAGCTTCGTGGGGACTAGCGGGGGTAATGAGCAGTTCTTC. Translating gives CASSFVGTSGGNEQFF.

This clone has just one count. The CDR3 is CASLGGYNEQFF. Here the CDR3 DNA reads TGTGCCAGCCTGGGAGGGTACAATGAGCAGTTCTTC. The chain carries TRBV28 and TRBJ2-1; TRBD2 matches at 7 bases. The V gene's germline CDR1 is MDHEN and CDR2 SYDVKM. The CDR3 has 12 amino acids. V was clipped by 8 bases and J by 4 bases; unmatched bases: 2.

This clone was detected a few times. The chain has TRBV4-1 and TRBJ1-1; D not resolved. This CDR3 comprises 14 residues. V was pared by 2 bases and J by 0 bases, with 7 bases between. Germline lookup yields CDR1 MGHRA and CDR2 YSYEKL. The CDR3 DNA is TGCGCCAGCAGCCAAAGACACCTGAACACTGAAGCTTTCTTT. Amino acid sequence: CASSQRHLNTEAFF.

This clone was seen more than once but under ten times. J is TRBJ1-5 and V is TRBV7-9; unclear D gene. Trimming shortened V by 8 bases and J by 0 bases, and 14 bases separated the two germline ends. The germline V gene encodes CDR1 SEHNR and CDR2 FQNEAQ (reference sequence). The CDR3 has 15 residues. Here the CDR3 reads CASSTDSYSNQPQHF. In nucleotides, the CDR3 is TGTGCCAGCTCGACGGACTCTTATAGCAATCAGCCCCAGCATTTT.

Only a few counts were recorded for this clone. V is TRBV10-2 and J is TRBJ2-4, with D possibly matching TRBD2 (5 bases). Between the trimmed V and J ends, which lost 6 bases and 1 base, there was a span of 10 bases. The CDR3 is 14 amino acids. Germline CDR1 and CDR2: WSHSY and SAAADI. The CDR3 nucleotides read TGCGCCAGCAGGTCGACGGGGGCCAAAAACATTCAGTACTTC. Its protein product is CASRSTGAKNIQYF.

In its sample, this clone was seen a few times. This chain uses TRBV12-5 with TRBJ2-3; 7 nucleotides align to TRBD2. The length of the CDR3 is 15 residues. V dropped 6 bases and J dropped 0; count of bases not matched to a gene: 6. Germline V lookup: CDR1 LGHNT, CDR2 FRNRAP. This CDR3 is CASGGGLYSTDTQYF. The DNA for the CDR3 is TGTGCTAGTGGGGGAGGGCTGTATAGCACAGATACGCAGTATTTT.

This clone was counted once. The chain employs TRBV19 and TRBJ1-3; 7 bases line up with TRBD1. V dropped 8 bases and J dropped 2; count of bases not matched to a gene: 6. The CDR3 spans 14 residues. Germline V gene data show CDR1 as LNHDA and CDR2 as SQIVND (reference sequence). This CDR3 is CASARGFTGNTIYF. The CDR3 nucleotides are TGTGCCAGTGCCAGGGGGTTCACTGGAAACACCATATATTTT.

This clone has only one observation. This chain connects TRBV7-2 to TRBJ2-3; D remains ambiguous. CDR1 and CDR2 from the germline V gene are SGHTA and FQGNSA. Trimming took off 2 bases at V and 0 bases at J, with 6 bases between the two ends. CDR3 length equals 14 residues. The CDR3 loop is CASSLSRSTDTQYF. The CDR3 coding sequence is TGTGCCAGCAGCTTAAGCAGGAGCACAGATACGCAGTATTTT.